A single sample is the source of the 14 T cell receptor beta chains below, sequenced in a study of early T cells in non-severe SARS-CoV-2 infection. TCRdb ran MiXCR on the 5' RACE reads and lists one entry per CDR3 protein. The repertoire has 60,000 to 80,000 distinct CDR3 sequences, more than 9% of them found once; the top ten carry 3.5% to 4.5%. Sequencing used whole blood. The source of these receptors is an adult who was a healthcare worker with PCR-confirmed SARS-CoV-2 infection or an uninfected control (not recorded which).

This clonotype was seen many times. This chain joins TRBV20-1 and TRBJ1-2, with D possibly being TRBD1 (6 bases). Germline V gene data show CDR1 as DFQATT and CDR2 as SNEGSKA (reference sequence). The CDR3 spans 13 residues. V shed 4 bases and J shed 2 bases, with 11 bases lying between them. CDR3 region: CSAIPGQNYGYTF. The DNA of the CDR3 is TGCAGTGCTATACCTGGACAGAACTATGGCTACACCTTC.

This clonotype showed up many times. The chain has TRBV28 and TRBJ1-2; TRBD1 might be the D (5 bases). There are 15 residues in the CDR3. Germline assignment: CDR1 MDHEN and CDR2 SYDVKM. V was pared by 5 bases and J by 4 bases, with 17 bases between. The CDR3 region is CASSPPGASGYGYTF. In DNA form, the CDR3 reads TGTGCCAGCAGTCCCCCCGGGGCCTCAGGCTATGGCTACACCTTC.

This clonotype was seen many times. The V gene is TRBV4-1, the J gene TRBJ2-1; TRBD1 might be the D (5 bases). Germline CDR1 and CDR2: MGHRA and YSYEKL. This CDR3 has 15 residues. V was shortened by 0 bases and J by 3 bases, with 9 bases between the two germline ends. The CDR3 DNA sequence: TGCGCCAGCAGCCAAGATTGGACAAGCTACAATGAGCAGTTCTTC. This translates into CASSQDWTSYNEQFF.

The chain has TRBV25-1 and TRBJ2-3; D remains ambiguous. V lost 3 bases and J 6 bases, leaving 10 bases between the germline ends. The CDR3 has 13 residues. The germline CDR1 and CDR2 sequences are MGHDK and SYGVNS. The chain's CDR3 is CASSDAAADTQYF. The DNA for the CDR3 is TGTGCCAGCAGTGACGCGGCCGCGGATACGCAGTATTTT.

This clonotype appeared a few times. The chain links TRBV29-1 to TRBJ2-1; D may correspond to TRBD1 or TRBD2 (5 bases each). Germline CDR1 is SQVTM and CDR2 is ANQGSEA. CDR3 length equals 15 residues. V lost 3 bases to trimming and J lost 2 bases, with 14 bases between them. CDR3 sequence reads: CSVDRLGETYNEQFF. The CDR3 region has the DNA TGCAGCGTTGACAGACTGGGGGAGACCTACAATGAGCAGTTCTTC.

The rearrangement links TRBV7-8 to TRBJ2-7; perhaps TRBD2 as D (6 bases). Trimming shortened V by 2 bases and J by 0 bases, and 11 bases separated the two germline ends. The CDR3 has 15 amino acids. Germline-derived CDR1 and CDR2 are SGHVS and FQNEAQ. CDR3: CASSLLAVNSYEQYF. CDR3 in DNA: TGTGCCAGCAGCTTATTAGCGGTGAACTCCTACGAGCAGTACTTC.

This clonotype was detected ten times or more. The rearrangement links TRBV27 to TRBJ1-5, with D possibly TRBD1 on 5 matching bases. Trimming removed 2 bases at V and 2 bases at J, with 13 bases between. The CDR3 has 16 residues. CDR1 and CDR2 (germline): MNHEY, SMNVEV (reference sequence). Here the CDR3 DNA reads TGTGCCAGCAGTTTACAGGGTAAGGTCGGCAATCAGCCCCAGCATTTT. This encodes CASSLQGKVGNQPQHF.

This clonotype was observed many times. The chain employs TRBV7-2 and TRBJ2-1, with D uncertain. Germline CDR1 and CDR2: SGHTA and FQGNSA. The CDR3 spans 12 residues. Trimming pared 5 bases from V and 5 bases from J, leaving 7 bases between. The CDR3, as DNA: TGTGCCAGCAGCCTTATCAACAATGAGCAGTTCTTC. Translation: CASSLINNEQFF.

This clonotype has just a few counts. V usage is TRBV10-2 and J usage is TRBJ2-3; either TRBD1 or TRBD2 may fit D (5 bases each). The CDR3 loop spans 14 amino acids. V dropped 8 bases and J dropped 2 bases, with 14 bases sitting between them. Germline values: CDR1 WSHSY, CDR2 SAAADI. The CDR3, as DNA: TGCGCCAGCGGCGAGGGGTATAACACAGATACGCAGTATTTT. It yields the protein CASGEGYNTDTQYF.

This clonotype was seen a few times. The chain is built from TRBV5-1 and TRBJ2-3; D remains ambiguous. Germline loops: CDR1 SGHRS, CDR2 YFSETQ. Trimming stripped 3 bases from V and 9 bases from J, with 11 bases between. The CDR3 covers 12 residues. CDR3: CASSSDADTQYF. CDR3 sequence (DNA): TGCGCCAGCAGCTCAGACGCCGACACGCAGTATTTT.

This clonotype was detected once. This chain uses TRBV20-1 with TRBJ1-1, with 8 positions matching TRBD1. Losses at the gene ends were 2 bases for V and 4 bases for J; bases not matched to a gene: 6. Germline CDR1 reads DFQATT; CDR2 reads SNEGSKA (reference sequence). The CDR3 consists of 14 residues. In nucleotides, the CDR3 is TGCAGTGCTAGACCAGGGGGCGGTAGCACTGAAGCTTTCTTT. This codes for CSARPGGGSTEAFF.

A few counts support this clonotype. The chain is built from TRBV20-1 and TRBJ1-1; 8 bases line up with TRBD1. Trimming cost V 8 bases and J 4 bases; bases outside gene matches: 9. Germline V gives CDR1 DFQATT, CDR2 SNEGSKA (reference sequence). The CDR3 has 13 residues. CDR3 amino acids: CSTSRGRSTEAFF. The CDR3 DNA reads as TGCAGTACGAGCAGGGGGCGGAGCACTGAAGCTTTCTTT.

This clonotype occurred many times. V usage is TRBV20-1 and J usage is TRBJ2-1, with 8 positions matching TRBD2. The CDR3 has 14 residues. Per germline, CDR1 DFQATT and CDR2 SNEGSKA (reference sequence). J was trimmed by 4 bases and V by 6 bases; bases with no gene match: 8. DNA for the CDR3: TGCAGTGCACTTAAAACTAGCGGTTACAATGAGCAGTTCTTC. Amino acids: CSALKTSGYNEQFF.

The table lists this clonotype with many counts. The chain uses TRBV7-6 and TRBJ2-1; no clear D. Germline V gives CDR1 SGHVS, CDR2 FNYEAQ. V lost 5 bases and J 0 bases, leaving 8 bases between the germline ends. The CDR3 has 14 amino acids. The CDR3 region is CASSASSSYNEQFF. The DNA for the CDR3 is TGTGCCAGCAGCGCGTCAAGCTCCTACAATGAGCAGTTCTTC.